This TCR beta chain was captured by sequencing in a study of blood T cell repertoires in COVID-19. Study background: Donors in the United States, Italy and Spain gave samples during acute or convalescent COVID-19.

This clone was seen once. TCRdb's table, derived via immunoSEQ multiplex PCR, lists solely in-frame clones and lacks some. The sample yields about 440,000 clones, 80% to 90% seen once. V lost 4 bases to trimming and J lost 3 bases, with 10 bases between them. CDR3 size: 15 residues. Germline CDR1 is MGHDK and CDR2 is SYGVNS. J is TRBJ1-6 and V is TRBV25-1; no clear D. Material for sequencing was peripheral blood. This TCR came from a woman in her 30s with acute or convalescent COVID-19. CDR3 protein: CASSAEIGYNSPLHF. The CDR3 region has the DNA TGTGCCAGCAGTGCCGAGATTGGCTATAATTCACCCCTCCACTTT.